This is a list of T cell receptor beta chains from one sample in a study of spatial heterogeneity in lung cancer. TCRdb itself ran the 5' RACE reads through MiXCR, one entry per CDR3 protein. The table includes over 3,000 distinct CDR3 sequences, less than 10% detected once. The starting material was lung tumor tissue, obtained at surgery. The receptor source for this set is a male donor with early-stage non-small cell lung cancer. Both conserved end residues are part of each CDR3.

v_call: TRBV19
cdr3_aa: CASSTLADLSYEQYF

v_call: TRBV6-2/TRBV6-3
cdr3_aa: CASSYNGVYGYTF

v_call: TRBV3-2
cdr3_aa: CASSQDRRDYNEQFF

v_call: TRBV19
cdr3_aa: CASSINEKLFF

v_call: TRBV29-1
cdr3_aa: CSWTNTGTGGNEQFF

v_call: TRBV5-1
cdr3_aa: CASSRLSGRGEETQYF

v_call: TRBV10-3
cdr3_aa: CAIRRQDDYEQYF

v_call: TRBV12-3/TRBV12-4
cdr3_aa: CASSQQGEPQHF

v_call: TRBV20-1
cdr3_aa: CSARDTGGGFGIQYF

v_call: TRBV28
cdr3_aa: CASSLLAGGTDTQYF

v_call: TRBV7-2
cdr3_aa: CASSPYQGALGEQYF

v_call: TRBV10-3
cdr3_aa: CAIRGRGEKLFF

v_call: TRBV28
cdr3_aa: CASSLSGVEQYF

v_call: TRBV2
cdr3_aa: CASRRTSGGGEQFF

v_call: TRBV7-2
cdr3_aa: CASSFVRGPNQPQHF

v_call: TRBV6-6
cdr3_aa: CASSPGVKLFF

v_call: TRBV12-3/TRBV12-4
cdr3_aa: CASSSLDRGRSPLHF

v_call: TRBV7-9
cdr3_aa: CASSLAGGPRAKNIQYF

v_call: TRBV4-1
cdr3_aa: CASTYLPGQGAKNSPLHF

v_call: TRBV7-2
cdr3_aa: CASSLGGQGGPEKLFF

v_call: TRBV7-8
cdr3_aa: CASSPPRTKGNSPLHF

v_call: TRBV3-1
cdr3_aa: CASSQGLEGETQYF

v_call: TRBV10-3
cdr3_aa: CAISTDSSYEQYF

v_call: TRBV28
cdr3_aa: CASSSTGELFF

v_call: TRBV12-3/TRBV12-4
cdr3_aa: CASSRQGLVSGANVLTF

v_call: TRBV5-1
cdr3_aa: CASSAIPQDSPLHF

v_call: TRBV27
cdr3_aa: CASSLPPGKETQYF

v_call: TRBV19
cdr3_aa: CASSDRGNTGELFF

v_call: TRBV7-3
cdr3_aa: CASSPYLNTEAFF

v_call: TRBV6-2/TRBV6-3
cdr3_aa: CASSYMVAVTYEQYF

v_call: TRBV7-6
cdr3_aa: CASSLSVNTEAFF

v_call: TRBV4-2
cdr3_aa: CASSQESPSDSYEQYF

v_call: TRBV5-1
cdr3_aa: CASSLAGRSSYEQYF

v_call: TRBV19
cdr3_aa: CASRQGLSGFLNTGELFF

v_call: TRBV14
cdr3_aa: CASSGIRSSYNEQFF

v_call: TRBV7-2
cdr3_aa: CASSFDRDSFKAFF

v_call: TRBV6-2/TRBV6-3
cdr3_aa: CASTRQGPGELFF

v_call: TRBV12-3/TRBV12-4
cdr3_aa: CASSSRRTGLSTDTQYF

v_call: TRBV6-5
cdr3_aa: CASSPTATNEKLFF

v_call: TRBV6-1
cdr3_aa: CASSVRWEQYF

v_call: TRBV12-3/TRBV12-4
cdr3_aa: CASSSGTRETQYF

v_call: TRBV5-1
cdr3_aa: CASSVGQGAGNTIYF

v_call: TRBV4-1
cdr3_aa: CASSQVVTTERTDTQYF

v_call: TRBV2
cdr3_aa: CASNAGTGGRRYYGYTF

v_call: TRBV12-3/TRBV12-4
cdr3_aa: CASSPANTGELFF

v_call: TRBV12-3/TRBV12-4
cdr3_aa: CASNQQGASTDTQYF

v_call: TRBV10-3
cdr3_aa: CAIRPGQGNGGYTF

v_call: TRBV28
cdr3_aa: CASSLPSGDEQYF

v_call: TRBV15
cdr3_aa: CATSRGATDFSYEQYF

v_call: TRBV27
cdr3_aa: CASSSLRAFSDNEQFF

v_call: TRBV28
cdr3_aa: CASSLDAIGYTF

v_call: TRBV29-1
cdr3_aa: CSVEGSGVGEETQYF

v_call: TRBV28
cdr3_aa: CASSLPTGSHEKLFF

v_call: TRBV5-1
cdr3_aa: CASSAQMSGELFF

v_call: TRBV2
cdr3_aa: CASSQQGSEKLFF

v_call: TRBV7-9
cdr3_aa: CASSLGGRETQYF

v_call: TRBV4-1
cdr3_aa: CASSVNRQNIQYF

v_call: TRBV9
cdr3_aa: CASSVGLVSGELFF

v_call: TRBV28
cdr3_aa: CASSRGGAGEKLFF